This T cell receptor beta chain comes out of a study of cytomegalovirus exposure and HLA in healthy donors. Study-wide points: Cytomegalovirus association was listed for 150 or so TCR beta chains. Later analysis associated a missense DCLRE1C variant with TCR beta V- and J-gene trimming. From TCR beta sequences, most subjects' HLA-A and HLA-B alleles were reportedly predicted accurately.

This clone was found once. Its matching antigen is unknown. 60 Vbeta and 13 Jbeta primers were used in PCR. Only in-frame clones appear in the TCRdb table, and some are missing; sequencing was by immunoSEQ multiplex PCR. Among about 140,000 clones listed, 80% were seen once. The CDR3 is 16 amino acids. Trimming cost V 1 base and J 7 bases, with 14 bases left between them. Germline V gene data show CDR1 as MGHDK and CDR2 as SYGVNS. The TCR was taken from a young woman in good health and CMV-seronegative. The chain uses TRBV25-1 and TRBJ1-6; D possibly corresponds to TRBD1 (6 bases). Sequences were obtained from PBMCs. The CDR3 spells CASSESPGALNSPLHF. For the CDR3, the DNA is TGTGCCAGCAGTGAATCCCCAGGGGCTCTAAATTCACCCCTCCACTTT.